A single TCR beta chain is shown here with its context. This sample is part of a study of blood T cell repertoires in COVID-19. At the level of the study: Donors in the United States, Italy and Spain gave samples during acute or convalescent COVID-19.

TCRdb keeps only in-frame clones here, not all; method: immunoSEQ multiplex PCR. The sample records over 95,000 clones, roughly 81% being singletons. The germline V gene encodes CDR1 SGHTS and CDR2 YDEGEE. Trimming removed 2 bases from V and 7 bases from J; junction bases left unmatched: 6. The CDR3 length is 14 residues. This rearrangement joins TRBV5-8 to TRBJ2-4; 7 bases are shared with TRBD1. Specimen: peripheral blood. The sequence was collected from a human donor in a cohort sampled during active COVID-19. CDR3 DNA: TGTGCCAGCAGCTTAAAGGGGGCTGAGAACATTCAGTACTTC. Translating it yields CASSLKGAENIQYF.